This TCR beta chain was captured in a study of graft-versus-host responses after intestinal transplantation. Study-level background: Each patient got anti-thymocyte globulin induction, then tacrolimus and steroids for around three years. Points from the study as a whole: GvH clones occurred in recipient marrow; some first appeared in ileum or blood.

TCRdb's copy holds only in-frame clones and misses some; the assay was immunoSEQ multiplex PCR. The sample carries approximately 54,000 clones, about 88% recorded once. Of note for this clone: Its matching antigen is unknown.

CDR1 and CDR2 (germline): SGHNT, YYREEE (reference sequence). The CDR3 runs 15 residues. Trimming took 0 bases from V and 2 from J, leaving 10 bases between them. Specimen: unstimulated CD4+ T cells sorted from spleen or lymph node cells, collected before transplant. The clonotype was recovered from a human donor who was the organ donor for an intestinal transplant. The V and J genes are TRBV5-4 and TRBJ2-3, with D uncertain. CDR3 nucleotides: TGTGCCAGCAGCTTGGGTACGGGTTACACAGATACGCAGTATTTT. Encoded protein: CASSLGTGYTDTQYF.